This paragraph covers one T cell receptor beta chain sequence. Some clones are missing from TCRdb's copy, which holds only in-frame ones; the method was immunoSEQ multiplex PCR. This repertoire shows about 83,000 clones, more than 90% found once; its top ten account for more than 0.2%. The germline V and J ends were trimmed by 7 bases and 5 bases, with 15 bases remaining between them. This CDR3 has 14 residues. In germline, CDR1 is MDHEN, CDR2 SYDVKM. The data belong to a study of technical replicates of blood from a few donors. The TCR comes from a human donor in good health. The chain has TRBV28 and TRBJ1-5; unclear D gene. The sequenced sample was T cells isolated from PBMCs. CDR3: CASTEISGYQPQHF. The CDR3 coding sequence is TGTGCCAGCACGGAGATTTCGGGTTATCAGCCCCAGCATTTT.